Described below is a single T cell receptor (beta chain) sequence and its context. Its antigen remains unknown. The data originate from a study of cytomegalovirus exposure and HLA in healthy donors. Study background: A later analysis reported the approximately 120 validation repertoires used the same platform as the roughly 670 first-cohort repertoires. Findings of the study overall: CMV antigen specificity was confirmed in vitro for three CMV-associated chains. As was reported, the classifier diagnosed cytomegalovirus status with high specificity and sensitivity.

Germline lookup yields CDR1 LNHDA and CDR2 SQIVND (reference sequence). V lost 6 bases to trimming and J lost 7 bases; unmatched junction nucleotides: 7. This CDR3 contains 14 residues. The protocol was immunoSEQ multiplex PCR, while the TCRdb copy is restricted to in-frame clones and leaves out a portion. There are 70,000 or so clones in the sample; 94% occur only once, and about 1.6% lies in the top ten. The sequenced material came from PBMCs. J is TRBJ2-1 and V is TRBV19; 9 bases map to TRBD1. This TCR derives from a man between 18 and 35 years old in good health and CMV-seropositive. This CDR3 reads CASSPGTGINEQFF. CDR3 DNA sequence: TGTGCCAGTAGCCCCGGGACAGGGATTAATGAGCAGTTCTTC.